These 26 T cell receptor beta chains originate from one sample sequenced in a study of shared clonotypes between healthy human individuals. The table came from immunoSEQ multiplex PCR; TCRdb's copy has only in-frame clones and leaves some out. The table lists about 1.1 million clones, 70% to 85% of them singletons. Sequenced input: memory CD4+ T cells from PBMCs. Subset specified: CD45RA-negative fraction. The receptors originated from a man between 18 and 29 years old in good health. Some clones in this sample may be carry-over from other donors' samples.

The rearrangement links TRBV4-1 to TRBJ1-5; D remains unclear. Germline lookup yields CDR1 MGHRA and CDR2 YSYEKL. The CDR3 length is 15 residues. The ends were cut back, 0 bases at V and 3 bases at J, with 9 bases in the middle. DNA of the CDR3: TGCGCCAGCAGCCAAGAGGCAGGAACCAATCAGCCCCAGCATTTT. Amino acids: CASSQEAGTNQPQHF.

The chain links TRBV27 to TRBJ1-5; D is unresolved. Deletions cut 5 bases from V and 3 bases from J, with 20 bases between. The CDR3 spans 17 residues. The germline CDR1 and CDR2 sequences are MNHEY and SMNVEV (reference sequence). The CDR3 spells CASSPRAGPISNQPQHF. CDR3 nucleotides: TGTGCCAGCAGTCCCCGGGCGGGCCCCATCTCCAATCAGCCCCAGCATTTT.

In the case of this clone: A far larger clone is off by one base, so a read error is likely. The chain links TRBV30 to TRBJ1-4; D might be TRBD1 (5 bases). The CDR3 consists of 15 residues. CDR1 and CDR2 (germline): GTSNPN, SVGIG (reference sequence). The V end lost 2 bases, the J end lost 8 bases, and 18 bases lay between the germline ends. CDR3 DNA sequence: TGTGCCTGGAGTATACTCAGGGCGAGGGGCGAAAAACTGTTTTTT. Translated, it gives CAWSILRARGEKLFF.

The genes are TRBV5-6 and TRBJ2-7; 7 bases agree with TRBD2. Germline lookup yields CDR1 SGHDT and CDR2 YYEEEE. The CDR3 consists of 14 residues. Trimming cost V 2 bases and J 7 bases; bases outside gene matches: 9. The CDR3 sequence: CASSFGGRPGEQYF. Here the CDR3 DNA reads TGTGCCAGCAGCTTCGGGGGGAGGCCAGGGGAGCAGTACTTC.

V is TRBV19 and J is TRBJ2-2; 8 bases line up with TRBD2. This CDR3 has 16 residues. Trimming cost V 3 bases and J 5 bases; bases outside gene matches: 8. Germline loops: CDR1 LNHDA, CDR2 SQIVND (reference sequence). The CDR3 nucleotides read TGTGCCAGTAGTATGGGAGGACTAGCTTTAACCGGGGAGCTGTTTTTT. Translated: CASSMGGLALTGELFF.

This sequence joins TRBV28 and TRBJ1-2; TRBD1 agrees at 7 bases. Per the germline V gene, CDR1 is MDHEN and CDR2 is SYDVKM. The CDR3 extends over 12 amino acids. The V gene end was trimmed by 8 bases and the J gene end by 8 bases; junction bases not matched to a gene: 8. In DNA, the CDR3 is TGTGCCAGCGGAGGGGGCAGGGTCGGCTACACCTTC. It is translated as CASGGGRVGYTF.

On this clone itself: This may stem from a read error, because a much larger clone lies one nucleotide away. The rearrangement joins TRBV5-4 to TRBJ1-2; possibly TRBD1 for D (5 bases). The CDR3 extends over 13 amino acids. Per the germline V gene, CDR1 is SGHNT and CDR2 is YYREEE (reference sequence). The V end lost 4 bases, the J end lost 2 bases, and 9 bases lay between the germline ends. Here the CDR3 reads CASSPDTNYGYTF. The CDR3 DNA is TGTGCCAGCAGCCCGGACACAAACTATGGCTACACCTTC.

V gene TRBV9 combines with J gene TRBJ1-3, with a weak D call TRBD1 (6 bases). This CDR3 region has 19 residues. V was cut by 0 bases and J by 4 bases, with 23 bases left in between. In germline, CDR1 is SGDLS, CDR2 YYNGEE. The CDR3 sequence is CASSVGSPGNRAQGNTIYF. The CDR3, as DNA: TGTGCCAGCAGCGTAGGATCCCCCGGAAACAGGGCTCAAGGAAACACCATATATTTT. Looking up the rest from reference TRBV9 and TRBJ1-3 gives the full variable domain: DSGVTQTPKHLITATGQRVTLRCSPRSGDLSVYWYQQSLDQGLQFLIQYYNGEERAKGNILERFSAQQFPDLHSELNLSSLELGDSALYFCASSVGSPGNRAQGNTIYFGEGSWLTVV.

This clone was observed a few times. This chain uses TRBV28 with TRBJ1-4; 8 nucleotides line up with TRBD1. V was pared by 5 bases and J by 6 bases, with 11 bases of the junction left unmatched. The CDR3 consists of 16 residues. Germline lookup yields CDR1 MDHEN and CDR2 SYDVKM. As DNA, the CDR3 is TGTGCCAGCAGTGCCCCCAGGGGGCGAGGGGATGAAAAACTGTTTTTT. Residues: CASSAPRGRGDEKLFF. The full variable domain, with the rest looked up from reference TRBV28 and TRBJ1-4, is DVKVTQSSRYLVKRTGEKVFLECVQDMDHENMFWYRQDPGLGLRLIYFSYDVKMKEKGDIPEGYSVSREKKERFSLILESASTNQTSMYLCASSAPRGRGDEKLFFGSGTQLSVL.

This chain joins TRBV4-1 and TRBJ2-5; TRBD1 matches at 7 bases. This CDR3 comprises 16 residues. J was trimmed by 5 bases and V by 5 bases; bases with no gene match: 14. Germline V lookup: CDR1 MGHRA, CDR2 YSYEKL. CDR3 amino acids: CASSALWTGPGETQYF. The CDR3 DNA sequence: TGCGCCAGCAGCGCCCTTTGGACAGGCCCAGGGGAGACCCAGTACTTC.

This clone was seen repeatedly, ten times or more. The CDR3 nucleotides are TGTGCCAGCAGTATCGGACTAGCGGGAGTTGATACGCAGTATTTT. Protein product: CASSIGLAGVDTQYF. V gene TRBV6-5 combines with J gene TRBJ2-3, with 13 bases that match TRBD2. CDR1 MNHEY and CDR2 SVGAGI come from the germline V gene. The CDR3 is made up of 15 amino acids. V shed 5 bases, J shed 6 bases, and the junction held 5 bases outside the gene matches.

Remarks on this clone: A clone one base away is much larger, so this may be a read error. The chain joins TRBV13 to TRBJ1-1; a weak D match, TRBD1 (6 bases). The germline V gene encodes CDR1 PRHDT and CDR2 FYEKMQ (reference sequence). This CDR3 is 16 amino acids long. CDR3 coding DNA: TGTGACAGCAGCTTAGTGGGGGCAGGGGATAGCACTGAAGCTTTCTTT. The encoded protein is CDSSLVGAGDSTEAFF.

With respect to this clone: The same CDR3 is also encoded by other DNA sequences in this sample. The chain is built from TRBV7-9 and TRBJ2-3; the D is unclear. The CDR3 runs 14 residues. Germline CDR1 reads SEHNR; CDR2 reads FQNEAQ (reference sequence). Trimming left V 5 bases short and J 0 bases short, with 9 bases between. CDR3 sequence (DNA): TGTGCCAGCAGCCCTTCGGGTAGCACAGATACGCAGTATTTT. Encoded protein: CASSPSGSTDTQYF.

The gene calls are TRBV5-6 and TRBJ1-1; 7 bases align to TRBD1. Germline V gene lookup returns CDR1 SGHDT and CDR2 YYEEEE. Trimming at V came to 4 bases and at J to 3 bases, leaving 9 bases not matched to a gene. This CDR3 contains 15 residues. CDR3 nucleotide sequence: TGTGCCAGCAGCCACACGACAGGGTGGGACACTGAAGCTTTCTTT. It is translated as CASSHTTGWDTEAFF.

This chain links TRBV7-8 with TRBJ2-1; D is possibly TRBD2 (6 bases). The CDR3 sequence is 16 residues long. Germline V CDR1 and CDR2: SGHVS, FQNEAQ. Trimming left V 0 bases short and J 2 bases short, with 11 bases between. CDR3 amino acids: CASSLAGTATYNEQFF. CDR3 DNA: TGTGCCAGCAGCTTAGCCGGGACTGCCACCTACAATGAGCAGTTCTTC.

This clone was found once. The rearrangement links TRBV5-1 to TRBJ2-1, with 9 bases aligning to TRBD2. Germline CDR1 SGHRS, CDR2 YFSETQ. The CDR3 contains 14 residues. The ends lost 5 bases at V and 15 bases at J; junction bases unmatched: 15. The CDR3 loop reads CASSSNFIAGVWFF. CDR3 bases: TGCGCCAGCAGTAGTAACTTTATAGCGGGAGTTTGGTTCTTC.

The V gene is TRBV7-9, the J gene TRBJ2-7; D remains unclear. CDR1 and CDR2 from the germline V gene are SEHNR and FQNEAQ (reference sequence). The V end lost 1 base, the J end lost 2 bases, and 9 bases lay between the germline ends. The CDR3 is 14 residues long. The CDR3 loop reads CASSLGLGTYEQYF. The DNA for the CDR3 is TGTGCCAGCAGCTTAGGTTTAGGAACCTACGAGCAGTACTTC.

This clone has a handful of counts. The genes are TRBV18 and TRBJ1-5; no definite D call. The CDR3 has 15 amino acids. CDR1 and CDR2 (germline): KGHSH, LQKENI. V was clipped by 3 bases and J by 1 base, with 10 bases between them. CDR3 DNA: TGTGCCAGCTCACCCGAGGGAATCAGCAATCAGCCCCAGCATTTT. Translation gives CASSPEGISNQPQHF.

The chain carries TRBV6-5 and TRBJ2-7, with 7 bases aligning to TRBD1. Trimming removed 8 bases from V and 3 bases from J; junction bases left unmatched: 1. The CDR3 spans 11 residues. Germline CDR1 reads MNHEY; CDR2 reads SVGAGI. The CDR3 region has the DNA TGTGCCAGCGCAGGGGGCTACGAGCAGTACTTC. It encodes CASAGGYEQYF.

The chain carries TRBV18 and TRBJ1-2; D might be TRBD1 (6 bases). The V end lost 3 bases, the J end lost 1 base, and 12 bases lay between the germline ends. The CDR3 is 15 amino acids. Looked up from germline, CDR1 is KGHSH and CDR2 is LQKENI. Written as DNA, the CDR3 is TGTGCCAGCTCACCCGCAGGACAGTATAACTATGGCTACACCTTC. Protein product: CASSPAGQYNYGYTF. The variable domain in full, completed from reference TRBV18 and TRBJ1-2, reads NAGVMQNPRHLVRRRGQEARLRCSPMKGHSHVYWYRQLPEEGLKFMVYLQKENIIDESGMPKERFSAEFPKEGPSILRIQQVVRGDSAAYFCASSPAGQYNYGYTFGSGTRLTVV.

The genes are TRBV5-1 and TRBJ2-1; 11 positions agree with TRBD1. The germline V gene has CDR1 SGHRS and CDR2 YFSETQ. The CDR3 sequence is 16 residues long. V lost 4 bases to trimming and J lost 7 bases; unmatched junction nucleotides: 10. CDR3 sequence (DNA): TGCGCCAGCAGCCCATGGACAGGGGGCGCAGGGAATGAGCAGTTCTTC. Protein product: CASSPWTGGAGNEQFF.

V gene TRBV7-2 combines with J gene TRBJ2-7, with TRBD2 matching 7 bases. This CDR3 contains 13 residues. The ends lost 7 bases at V and 4 bases at J; junction bases unmatched: 7. Germline V lookup: CDR1 SGHTA, CDR2 FQGNSA. CDR3 sequence: CASTGGGKYEQYF. CDR3 DNA: TGTGCCAGCACTGGGGGGGGGAAGTACGAGCAGTACTTC.

The gene calls are TRBV28 and TRBJ1-6; tentative D call: TRBD1 (6 bases). This CDR3 has 12 residues. Looked up from germline, CDR1 is MDHEN and CDR2 is SYDVKM. The V and J ends lost 10 bases and 8 bases respectively, with 12 bases between them. CDR3 sequence: CATGGRYSPLHF. In DNA form, the CDR3 reads TGTGCCACCGGGGGGCGCTATTCACCCCTCCACTTT.

The gene calls are TRBV11-2 and TRBJ1-2; tentative D call: TRBD1 (5 bases). Per germline, CDR1 SGHAT and CDR2 FQNNGV. The CDR3 totals 16 residues. V was pared by 5 bases and J by 2 bases, with 18 bases between. The CDR3 sequence: CASSPLSGLGNYGYTF. As DNA, the CDR3 is TGTGCCAGCAGCCCTCTCTCAGGGCTTGGCAACTATGGCTACACCTTC.

Comment on this clone: One end of the junction fails to match germline, which may point to a read error. The chain carries TRBV6-1 and TRBJ2-6, with D tentatively TRBD1 (5 bases). The CDR3 is 16 residues long. Looked up from germline, CDR1 is MNHNS and CDR2 is SASEGT. This CDR3 reads CASSELGFSGANALTF. Written as DNA, the CDR3 is TGTGCCAGCAGTGAATTGGGCTTCTCTGGGGCCAACGCCCTGACTTTC.

The chain couples TRBV10-3 to TRBJ1-1; D gene uncertain. The ends were cut back, 5 bases at V and 6 bases at J, with 7 bases in the middle. Germline values: CDR1 ENHRY, CDR2 SYGVKD. This CDR3 comprises 11 residues. Written as DNA, the CDR3 is TGTGCCATCAGTAGTAGTCCTGAAGCTTTCTTT. Translation: CAISSSPEAFF.